Presented here are 27 T cell receptor beta chains from one specimen sequenced in a study of cytomegalovirus exposure and HLA in healthy donors. Vbeta (60) and Jbeta (13) primers were used in the PCR. Clones were read by immunoSEQ multiplex PCR, and TCRdb kept only the in-frame ones, dropping some. The sample yields more than 85,000 clones, approximately 83% seen once. The material sequenced was PBMCs. These receptors originate from a man in his forties or fifties in good health and CMV-seronegative.

This rearrangement joins TRBV7-8 to TRBJ2-1; 8 bases align to TRBD1. Germline assignment: CDR1 SGHVS and CDR2 FQNEAQ. Trimming cost V 5 bases and J 2 bases; bases outside gene matches: 14. CDR3 length: 18 amino acids. The CDR3 here is CASSPGATGVGTYNEQFF. In DNA form, the CDR3 reads TGTGCCAGCAGCCCGGGGGCGACAGGGGTCGGAACCTACAATGAGCAGTTCTTC.

V and J are TRBV30 and TRBJ1-1; 12 bases are shared with TRBD1. Germline values: CDR1 GTSNPN, CDR2 SVGIG (reference sequence). The trim removed 5 bases at V and 2 bases at J, leaving 9 bases unmatched. The CDR3 contains 16 residues. CDR3 sequence reads: CAWLVRDRGRNTEAFF. The CDR3 nucleotides read TGTGCCTGGCTAGTCCGGGACAGGGGGCGAAACACTGAAGCTTTCTTT.

This chain connects TRBV4-1 to TRBJ2-1, with a weak D call TRBD1 (5 bases). The CDR3 has 17 amino acids. The V end lost 0 bases, the J end lost 1 base, and 13 bases lay between the germline ends. The germline CDR1 and CDR2 sequences are MGHRA and YSYEKL. The CDR3, as DNA: TGCGCCAGCAGCCAAGAAGGTGGGGCCCCTTCCTACAATGAGCAGTTCTTC. Translated: CASSQEGGAPSYNEQFF.

This chain's CDR3 is CASSPRPRLAGGQGYEQYF. CDR3 coding DNA: TGTGCCAGCTCACCACGGCCCCGACTAGCGGGGGGGCAGGGCTACGAGCAGTACTTC. The V call is TRBV18, the J call TRBJ2-7; 14 bases map to TRBD2. Per germline, CDR1 KGHSH and CDR2 LQKENI. With 1 base clipped from V and 3 bases from J, the junction kept 11 bases outside the gene matches. CDR3 size: 19 residues.

CDR3 residues: CASRGGQGTSRAFF. In DNA form, the CDR3 reads TGTGCCAGCAGGGGCGGGCAGGGGACAAGTCGGGCTTTCTTT. The J gene is TRBJ1-1, the V gene TRBV2, with a possible D match to TRBD1 (6 bases). Trimming took off 6 bases at V and 11 bases at J, with 22 bases between the two ends. The V gene's germline CDR1 is SNHLY and CDR2 FYNNEI. CDR3 length: 14 residues. Full variable domain (missing parts from reference TRBV2 and TRBJ1-1): EPEVTQTPSHQVTQMGQEVILRCVPISNHLYFYWYRQILGQKVEFLVSFYNNEISEKSEIFDDQFSVERPDGSNFTLKIRSTKLEDSAMYFCASRGGQGTSRAFFGQGTRLTVV.

J is TRBJ2-3 and V is TRBV2; D is unclear. Looked up from germline, CDR1 is SNHLY and CDR2 is FYNNEI. Trimming left V 5 bases short and J 9 bases short, with 15 bases between. This CDR3 comprises 13 residues. The CDR3 reads CASSPQLLETQYF. The CDR3 DNA reads as TGTGCCAGCAGTCCTCAGCTTTTGGAGACGCAGTATTTT.

This rearrangement joins TRBV30 to TRBJ1-5, with D unclear. Germline loops: CDR1 GTSNPN, CDR2 SVGIG (reference sequence). V lost 0 bases to trimming and J lost 6 bases, with 9 bases between them. CDR3 length equals 13 residues. This CDR3 is CAWSVQEGQPQHF. DNA for the CDR3: TGTGCCTGGAGTGTTCAGGAAGGTCAGCCCCAGCATTTT.

This chain connects TRBV28 to TRBJ1-2; TRBD1 aligns across 11 bases. Germline V CDR1 and CDR2: MDHEN, SYDVKM. This CDR3 contains 16 residues. V lost 6 bases, J lost 9 bases, and 15 bases stayed unmatched. The CDR3 here is CASRWTGGVGSSSYTF. The CDR3, as DNA: TGTGCCAGCAGATGGACAGGGGGCGTCGGTAGTAGTAGCTACACCTTC.

This clone showed up just a few times. The CDR3 sequence: CSATRGGHGTF. The CDR3 DNA reads as TGCAGTGCTACCCGGGGAGGGCACGGCACCTTC. The V call is TRBV20-1, the J call TRBJ1-2; no definite D call. The V end lost 4 bases, the J end lost 13 bases, and 16 bases lay between the germline ends. This CDR3 spans 11 amino acids. Germline assignment: CDR1 DFQATT and CDR2 SNEGSKA (reference sequence).

The gene calls are TRBV7-9 and TRBJ2-2; D unclear. Trimming pared 1 base from V and 6 bases from J, leaving 6 bases between. The germline V gene has CDR1 SEHNR and CDR2 FQNEAQ (reference sequence). This CDR3 has 13 amino acids. This CDR3 reads CASSLETSGELFF. As DNA, the CDR3 is TGTGCCAGCAGCTTAGAAACTTCCGGGGAGCTGTTTTTT.

The chain carries TRBV14 and TRBJ1-2; no reliable D call. V lost 1 base and J 3 bases, leaving 9 bases between the germline ends. This CDR3 spans 14 amino acids. Germline CDR1 reads SGHDN; CDR2 reads FVKESK. The CDR3, as DNA: TGTGCCAGCAGCCAAGGCCCCCGAGACTATGGCTACACCTTC. Its translation: CASSQGPRDYGYTF.

This clone was observed a single time. The V gene is TRBV19, the J gene TRBJ1-4; D is unclear. The germline V gene has CDR1 LNHDA and CDR2 SQIVND (reference sequence). The CDR3 loop spans 13 amino acids. Trimming shortened V by 5 bases and J by 7 bases, and 11 bases separated the two germline ends. CDR3 in amino acids: CASSSYSVEKLFF. CDR3 bases: TGTGCCAGTAGTTCCTACTCGGTTGAAAAACTGTTTTTT.

The chain carries TRBV7-2 and TRBJ1-5; 8 bases agree with TRBD1. The V and J ends lost 5 bases and 6 bases, in that order; junction bases with no gene match: 9. Germline assignment: CDR1 SGHTA and CDR2 FQGNSA. This CDR3 contains 15 residues. CDR3 sequence (DNA): TGTGCCAGCAGCCAGGGGGCAGCGGGAGGTCAGCCCCAGCATTTT. As protein: CASSQGAAGGQPQHF. The whole variable domain, filled in from reference TRBV7-2 and TRBJ1-5, reads GAGVSQSPSNKVTEKGKDVELRCDPISGHTALYWYRQSLGQGLEFLIYFQGNSAPDKSGLPSDRFSAERTGGSVSTLTIQRTQQEDSAVYLCASSQGAAGGQPQHFGDGTRLSIL.

This rearrangement joins TRBV5-1 to TRBJ2-1; D unresolved. CDR1 is SGHRS and CDR2 is YFSETQ in the germline V gene. V lost 3 bases and J 6 bases, leaving 13 bases between the germline ends. This CDR3 comprises 14 residues. The CDR3 region is CASSSGSQGNEQFF. The CDR3 coding sequence is TGCGCCAGCAGCTCGGGTTCTCAAGGCAATGAGCAGTTCTTC. The full variable domain, in which reference TRBV5-1 and TRBJ2-1 provide the parts outside the CDR3, is KAGVTQTPRYLIKTRGQQVTLSCSPISGHRSVSWYQQTPGQGLQFLFEYFSETQRNKGNFPGRFSGRQFSNSRSEMNVSTLELGDSALYLCASSSGSQGNEQFFGPGTRLTVL.

This chain links TRBV10-3 with TRBJ2-5; D is unclear. This CDR3 is 12 amino acids long. CDR1 is ENHRY and CDR2 is SYGVKD in the germline V gene. Trimming left V 8 bases short and J 4 bases short, with 11 bases between. CDR3: CAIGPEGETQYF. In DNA, the CDR3 is TGTGCCATCGGGCCCGAAGGAGAGACCCAGTACTTC.

CDR3: CASSPQPSTGHTYGYTF. CDR3 coding DNA: TGCGCCAGCAGCCCACAACCATCGACAGGACACACCTATGGCTACACCTTC. The V call is TRBV5-1, the J call TRBJ1-2; D perhaps matches TRBD1 (6 bases). Between the trimmed V and J ends, which lost 4 bases and 4 bases, there was a span of 23 bases. Germline-derived CDR1 and CDR2 are SGHRS and YFSETQ. The CDR3 sequence is 17 residues long.

The V call is TRBV7-9, the J call TRBJ2-7; D uncertain. The germline V gene has CDR1 SEHNR and CDR2 FQNEAQ (reference sequence). V lost 2 bases and J 5 bases, leaving 7 bases between the germline ends. The CDR3 is made up of 12 amino acids. This CDR3 reads CASSLRPHEQYF. The CDR3 DNA reads TGTGCCAGCAGCTTACGTCCCCACGAGCAGTACTTC.

This sequence joins TRBV5-4 and TRBJ2-1, with 10 bases that match TRBD2. Unmatched junction bases numbered 7, after V lost 4 bases and J lost 0 bases. There are 17 residues in the CDR3. Germline V gives CDR1 SGHNT, CDR2 YYREEE (reference sequence). The CDR3 sequence is CASSPTSGPSSYNEQFF. For the CDR3, the DNA is TGTGCCAGCAGCCCGACTAGCGGGCCTAGCTCCTACAATGAGCAGTTCTTC.

The chain joins TRBV7-2 to TRBJ1-6, with 10 bases that match TRBD1. This CDR3 spans 15 amino acids. The V gene end was trimmed by 1 base and the J gene end by 9 bases; junction bases not matched to a gene: 3. In germline, CDR1 is SGHTA, CDR2 FQGNSA. CDR3 nucleotides: TGTGCCAGCAGCTTAGGACAGGGGGCTGGTTCACCCCTCCACTTT. It is translated as CASSLGQGAGSPLHF.

The chain uses TRBV5-1 and TRBJ1-6; TRBD1 aligns across 9 bases. This CDR3 has 15 residues. The junction had 11 bases not matched to a gene; V was cut back by 3 bases and J by 13 bases. Per the germline V gene, CDR1 is SGHRS and CDR2 is YFSETQ. CDR3 protein: CASSSDPGQGLPLHF. CDR3 DNA sequence: TGCGCCAGCAGCTCGGACCCGGGACAGGGTCTTCCCCTCCACTTT. Full variable domain (missing parts from reference TRBV5-1 and TRBJ1-6): KAGVTQTPRYLIKTRGQQVTLSCSPISGHRSVSWYQQTPGQGLQFLFEYFSETQRNKGNFPGRFSGRQFSNSRSEMNVSTLELGDSALYLCASSSDPGQGLPLHFGNGTRLTVT.

The chain combines TRBV13 with TRBJ2-2, with 8 bases aligning to TRBD1. V was pared by 5 bases and J by 1 base, with 9 bases of the junction left unmatched. Germline CDR1 is PRHDT and CDR2 is FYEKMQ (reference sequence). This CDR3 contains 17 residues. The CDR3 bases are TGTGCCAGCAGCACACTGACCGGGACAGGGAACACCGGGGAGCTGTTTTTT. Amino acids: CASSTLTGTGNTGELFF. Based on the CDR3 plus reference TRBV13 and TRBJ2-2, the full variable domain is AAGVIQSPRHLIKEKRETATLKCYPIPRHDTVYWYQQGPGQDPQFLISFYEKMQSDKGSIPDRFSAQQFSDYHSELNMSSLELGDSALYFCASSTLTGTGNTGELFFGEGSRLTVL.

This clone was observed a handful of times. The chain recombines TRBV14 with TRBJ1-1; no clear D. This CDR3 is built from 14 residues. Trimming removed 2 bases from V and 0 bases from J, with 7 bases in between. Germline V gene lookup returns CDR1 SGHDN and CDR2 FVKESK. CDR3 sequence (DNA): TGTGCCAGCAGCCAACGAGGCCTGAACACTGAAGCTTTCTTT. Translated: CASSQRGLNTEAFF.

The gene calls are TRBV5-4 and TRBJ2-5; 9 bases are a match to TRBD1. This CDR3 is 15 amino acids long. Germline trimming cut 0 bases from V and 2 bases from J; bases unmatched to any gene: 2. Germline CDR1 and CDR2: SGHNT and YYREEE (reference sequence). The CDR3 here is CASSLEGQGQETQYF. The CDR3 region has the DNA TGTGCCAGCAGCTTGGAGGGACAGGGACAAGAGACCCAGTACTTC.

A single count supports this clone. This chain uses TRBV30 with TRBJ2-3; tentative D call: TRBD1 (6 bases). In germline, CDR1 is GTSNPN, CDR2 SVGIG (reference sequence). The ends were cut back, 1 base at V and 2 bases at J, with 13 bases in the middle. This CDR3 is built from 15 residues. The CDR3: CAWSDAGVATDTQYF. The DNA for the CDR3 is TGTGCCTGGAGTGATGCAGGGGTTGCCACAGATACGCAGTATTTT.

The chain has TRBV6-6 and TRBJ2-7; D possibly corresponds to TRBD1 (5 bases). V lost 4 bases and J 0 bases, leaving 7 bases between the germline ends. The germline V gene has CDR1 MNHNY and CDR2 SVGAGI (reference sequence). The CDR3 length is 13 residues. CDR3 nucleotide sequence: TGTGCCAGCAGTTCACAGGTCTCCTACGAGCAGTACTTC. This codes for CASSSQVSYEQYF.

The chain couples TRBV5-1 to TRBJ2-7; 10 positions match TRBD2. Germline V lookup: CDR1 SGHRS, CDR2 YFSETQ. This CDR3 region has 14 residues. The junction had 8 bases not matched to a gene; V was cut back by 4 bases and J by 7 bases. The CDR3: CASSGSGTSVEQYF. The CDR3 nucleotides are TGCGCCAGCAGCGGATCCGGGACTAGCGTAGAGCAGTACTTC. Complete variable domain (other parts from reference TRBV5-1 and TRBJ2-7): KAGVTQTPRYLIKTRGQQVTLSCSPISGHRSVSWYQQTPGQGLQFLFEYFSETQRNKGNFPGRFSGRQFSNSRSEMNVSTLELGDSALYLCASSGSGTSVEQYFGPGTRLTVT.

This clone was detected once. This chain connects TRBV7-6 to TRBJ1-4; perhaps TRBD1 as D (6 bases). Germline V gives CDR1 SGHVS, CDR2 FNYEAQ. Trimming stripped 8 bases from V and 3 bases from J, with 16 bases between. The CDR3 totals 15 residues. The CDR3 reads CASGAGGSANEKLFF. The CDR3, as DNA: TGTGCCAGCGGGGCGGGGGGCTCAGCTAATGAAAAACTGTTTTTT.